This T cell receptor (beta chain) was recorded in a study of blood T cell repertoires in COVID-19. Study-level background: Acute-phase and convalescent COVID-19 samples originated in the United States, Italy and Spain. PBMCs, B-cell-depleted T cells, or T cells were the source of the cDNA or gDNA that made up the material.

Original processing methods: From reference gene primer amplification, estimates of nucleated cell counts were derived. The protocol was immunoSEQ multiplex PCR, while the TCRdb copy is restricted to in-frame clones and leaves out a portion. V, J and clone size are taken as reported in that table, and D and trimming were inferred from the DNA itself. The data hold some 240,000 clones, with almost 90% observed a single time. The Seattle patients joined while their infection was active and were tracked longitudinally afterward. The CDR3 contains 16 residues. Germline-derived CDR1 and CDR2 are MNHEY and SVGEGT. The V and J ends lost 7 bases and 4 bases, in that order; junction bases with no gene match: 14.

The chain is built from TRBV6-2 or TRBV6-3 and TRBJ2-7, with 9 bases fitting TRBD1. This receptor was identified in a woman aged 55-75 years with COVID-19, enrolled during active disease. Material: peripheral blood. CDR3: CASTPAPGQGNYEQYF. In DNA form, the CDR3 reads TGTGCCAGCACCCCAGCTCCGGGACAGGGAAATTACGAGCAGTACTTC.